The 14 T cell receptor beta chains below all came from one sample that was sequenced in a study of cytomegalovirus exposure and HLA in healthy donors. Primers: 60 Vbeta forward and 13 Jbeta reverse. TCRdb keeps only in-frame clones here, not all; method: immunoSEQ multiplex PCR. The sample has approximately 150,000 clones, around 78% seen once; the top ten hold under 2%. The sequenced material came from PBMCs. All receptors come from a man aged 40-49 years in good health and CMV-seronegative.

The V gene is TRBV19, the J gene TRBJ2-7; no firm D call. This CDR3 is 14 amino acids long. Germline V gene sequence: CDR1 LNHDA, CDR2 SQIVND (reference sequence). Trimming took 7 bases from V and 6 from J, leaving 19 bases between them. CDR3: CASNPSAQPGEQYF. The CDR3 nucleotides are TGTGCCAGTAATCCGTCCGCGCAGCCGGGCGAGCAGTACTTC.

The chain links TRBV28 to TRBJ1-1, with 10 bases lining up with TRBD1. Germline V gene lookup returns CDR1 MDHEN and CDR2 SYDVKM. Unmatched junction bases numbered 12, after V lost 6 bases and J lost 8 bases. The CDR3 is 15 amino acids. In DNA form, the CDR3 reads TGTGCCAGCAGCGTTGGGGGGACAGGGGCCTTGGAAGCTTTCTTT. As protein: CASSVGGTGALEAFF.

For the CDR3, the DNA is TGTGCCAGCAGCGCCACAGGAAATCAGCCCCAGCATTTT. Translating gives CASSATGNQPQHF. The V gene is TRBV7-2, the J gene TRBJ1-5; D might be TRBD1 (5 bases). V dropped 5 bases and J dropped 4 bases, with 9 bases sitting between them. This CDR3 spans 13 amino acids. Germline V gives CDR1 SGHTA, CDR2 FQGNSA.

As concerns this clone: Compared with germline, one end of the junction differs, possibly owing to a read error. Additional DNA sequences in this sample encode the identical CDR3. This chain links TRBV5-1 with TRBJ1-1; 7 positions match TRBD1. Germline CDR1 is SGHRS and CDR2 is YFSETQ. The CDR3 has 16 amino acids. CDR3 residues: CASSLGTAGLDTEAFF. The CDR3, as DNA: TGCGCCAGCAGCTTAGGGACAGCAGGTTTGGACACTGAGGCTTTCTTT.

V and J are TRBV10-3 and TRBJ2-1; 8 bases are shared with TRBD1. V was pared by 7 bases and J by 14 bases, with 16 bases of the junction left unmatched. The CDR3 runs 14 residues. Germline CDR1 and CDR2: ENHRY and SYGVKD. CDR3 nucleotides: TGTGCCATCACCGAGATCGGACAGGGAGTGCAAAAGTTCTTC. Translated: CAITEIGQGVQKFF.

The rearrangement uses TRBV7-2 and TRBJ1-6, with 7 bases aligning to TRBD1. The CDR3 totals 14 residues. J lost 9 bases, V lost 4 bases, and 6 bases had no gene match. Germline V gene sequence: CDR1 SGHTA, CDR2 FQGNSA. Here the CDR3 reads CASSSNTGVSPLHF. CDR3 nucleotides: TGTGCCAGCAGCTCCAATACAGGGGTTTCACCCCTCCACTTT.

The rearrangement uses TRBV7-9 and TRBJ1-2; a weak D match, TRBD1 (5 bases). V was shortened by 4 bases and J by 1 base, with 7 bases between the two germline ends. The CDR3 spans 13 residues. The germline CDR1 and CDR2 sequences are SEHNR and FQNEAQ (reference sequence). CDR3 DNA: TGTGCCAGCAGCTCCGGGGGTAACTATGGCTACACCTTC. It codes for CASSSGGNYGYTF. Combining the CDR3 with reference TRBV7-9 and TRBJ1-2 gives the whole variable domain DTGVSQNPRHKITKRGQNVTFRCDPISEHNRLYWYRQTLGQGPEFLTYFQNEAQLEKSRLLSDRFSAERPKGSFSTLEIQRTEQGDSAMYLCASSSGGNYGYTFGSGTRLTVV.

The chain has TRBV5-1 and TRBJ2-3, with 9 bases matching TRBD1. Germline-derived CDR1 and CDR2 are SGHRS and YFSETQ. This CDR3 spans 14 amino acids. V trimming: 3 bases; J trimming: 4 bases; junction bases outside the gene matches: 3. For the CDR3, the DNA is TGCGCCAGCAGCTCACAGGGGGCGGCAGATACGCAGTATTTT. Translating gives CASSSQGAADTQYF. Drawing the rest from reference TRBV5-1 and TRBJ2-3, the complete variable domain is KAGVTQTPRYLIKTRGQQVTLSCSPISGHRSVSWYQQTPGQGLQFLFEYFSETQRNKGNFPGRFSGRQFSNSRSEMNVSTLELGDSALYLCASSSQGAADTQYFGPGTRLTVL.

CDR3 amino acids: CALGALEGGPSYNEQFF. Written as DNA, the CDR3 is TGTGCCCTTGGGGCGCTAGAGGGAGGGCCCTCCTACAATGAGCAGTTCTTC. The chain is built from TRBV7-6 and TRBJ2-1; 7 bases align to TRBD2. The CDR3 runs 17 residues. Germline assignment: CDR1 SGHVS and CDR2 FNYEAQ. Germline trimming cut 11 bases from V and 0 bases from J; bases unmatched to any gene: 16. Filled out from reference TRBV7-6 and TRBJ2-1, the complete variable domain reads GAGVSQSPRYKVTKRGQDVALRCDPISGHVSLYWYRQALGQGPEFLTYFNYEAQQDKSGLPNDRFSAERPEGSISTLTIQRTEQRDSAMYRCALGALEGGPSYNEQFFGPGTRLTVL.

This clone has a handful of counts. The chain has TRBV4-1 and TRBJ2-1; D is unclear. The germline V gene has CDR1 MGHRA and CDR2 YSYEKL. This CDR3 spans 12 amino acids. V gave up 3 bases and J gave up 8 bases, with 8 bases separating them. CDR3 region: CASSHTSDEQFF. The CDR3 nucleotides read TGCGCCAGCAGCCATACCTCGGATGAGCAGTTCTTC.

This chain joins TRBV19 and TRBJ1-1; maybe TRBD1 (5 bases). Per germline, CDR1 LNHDA and CDR2 SQIVND (reference sequence). V lost 5 bases to trimming and J lost 0 bases, with 16 bases between them. This CDR3 has 16 residues. This chain's CDR3 is CASSALRQIMNTEAFF. CDR3 nucleotide sequence: TGTGCCAGTAGTGCTCTCCGACAGATTATGAACACTGAAGCTTTCTTT.

This chain uses TRBV7-9 with TRBJ2-2; TRBD2 matches 11 bases. This CDR3 has 18 amino acids. Per germline, CDR1 SEHNR and CDR2 FQNEAQ (reference sequence). V gave up 6 bases and J gave up 1 base; unmatched junction bases: 10. CDR3 bases: TGTGCCAGCAGTTCCCGTTACACTAGCGGGAGGAACACCGGGGAGCTGTTTTTT. This translates into CASSSRYTSGRNTGELFF.

This chain joins TRBV27 and TRBJ1-2; the D gene is possibly TRBD1 (6 bases). Germline V gene lookup returns CDR1 MNHEY and CDR2 SMNVEV (reference sequence). CDR3 length: 13 residues. The V end was cut by 5 bases, the J end by 3 bases, with 10 bases between. The CDR3 loop reads CASSGGRDYGYTF. For the CDR3, the DNA is TGTGCCAGCAGTGGGGGCCGCGACTATGGCTACACCTTC.

The chain couples TRBV30 to TRBJ1-2; D may be TRBD1 (5 bases). Trimming took off 4 bases at V and 0 bases at J, with 15 bases between the two ends. The CDR3 covers 15 residues. Germline values: CDR1 GTSNPN, CDR2 SVGIG (reference sequence). Written as DNA, the CDR3 is TGTGCCTGGACTCCAACAGGCCCATCTAACTATGGCTACACCTTC. Amino acid sequence: CAWTPTGPSNYGYTF.